Following are 4 T cell receptor beta chains from one sample sequenced in a study of naive and memory T cell subsets. An oligonucleotide containing a UMI was ligated to the 3' end of TCR cDNA. Amplification of ligated cDNA took four PCR rounds with SP2 and nested alpha and beta constant primers. TCRdb re-called the 5' RACE reads with MiXCR, one entry per CDR3 protein. The table includes tens of thousands of distinct CDR3 sequences, 6.5% to 9% detected once. The source of these receptors is a female donor in good health.

V gene TRBV29-1 combines with J gene TRBJ2-7, with TRBD1 matching 10 bases. Germline trimming cut 6 bases from V and 3 bases from J; bases unmatched to any gene: 5. The CDR3 has 13 amino acids. In germline, CDR1 is SQVTM, CDR2 ANQGSEA. The CDR3 loop is CSVSGTGDYEQYF. The DNA of the CDR3 is TGCAGCGTGTCCGGGACAGGGGACTACGAGCAGTACTTC.

Ten or more counts support this clonotype. Written as DNA, the CDR3 is TGTGCCTCGAAAGCGGGAGGGCTATTCGGGGAGCTGTTTTTT. This encodes CASKAGGLFGELFF. The V gene is TRBV27, the J gene TRBJ2-2, with TRBD2 matching over 10 bases. V lost 11 bases and J lost 7; bases outside the gene matches: 10. This CDR3 comprises 14 residues. Germline V gene lookup returns CDR1 MNHEY and CDR2 SMNVEV (reference sequence).

V is TRBV27 and J is TRBJ2-7; D remains ambiguous. The germline V and J ends were trimmed by 0 bases and 2 bases, with 11 bases remaining between them. Germline-derived CDR1 and CDR2 are MNHEY and SMNVEV (reference sequence). The CDR3 has 15 residues. Here the CDR3 reads CASSLSPMDTYEQYF. The CDR3 DNA follows: TGTGCCAGCAGTTTATCGCCCATGGATACCTACGAGCAGTACTTC.

This sequence joins TRBV5-1 and TRBJ2-2; TRBD1 aligns across 7 bases. Trimming at V came to 2 bases and at J to 5 bases, leaving 6 bases not matched to a gene. Germline V gene data show CDR1 as SGHRS and CDR2 as YFSETQ. There are 15 residues in the CDR3. The CDR3 loop is CASSFGTGVTGELFF. The CDR3 region has the DNA TGCGCCAGCAGCTTTGGTACAGGGGTGACCGGGGAGCTGTTTTTT.